This T cell receptor (beta chain) was identified in a study of human T cells and chemical hapten exposure. The wider study: Skin on the upper inner arm, roughly 2 cm by roughly 2 cm in size, was sensitized with 2% DPC.

This clonotype was recorded at least ten times. Its antigen remains unidentified. TCRdb redid the calling of the RACE reads with MiXCR, one entry per CDR3 protein. This table holds some 84,000 distinct CDR3 sequences, more than 9% found once. V lost 4 bases to trimming and J lost 5 bases; unmatched junction nucleotides: 3. The CDR3 covers 13 residues. CDR1 is SQVTM, CDR2 ANQGSEA, per germline. Study results and caveats: Alopecia affected the donors, so their immune response may differ from healthy people's.

Sample time point: patch test 2, 6 weeks after DPC sensitization. The treatment: therapeutic diphenylcyclopropenone sensitization with weekly scalp DPC. Blood sampling preceded each patch test application. The sequence came from a woman between 45 and 65 years old with alopecia areata. Some clones in this sample may be carry-over from other donors' samples. The chain carries TRBV29-1 and TRBJ1-4; 8 bases match TRBD1. This material consisted of whole blood, taken in connection with sensitization to the hapten diphenylcyclopropenone (DPC). CDR3 loop: CSVASGGNEKLFF. CDR3 coding DNA: TGCAGCGTTGCGTCAGGGGGCAATGAAAAACTGTTTTTT.